The clone carrying this T cell receptor beta chain was counted at least ten times. Its antigen is unidentified. Quantitative 5'-RACE was performed with molecular barcodes, and it yielded the TCR beta libraries. TCRdb used MiXCR to reprocess the 5' RACE reads, holding one entry per CDR3 protein. The sample includes roughly 220,000 distinct CDR3 sequences, approximately 16% of them seen just once. The V end lost 3 bases, the J end lost 2 bases, and 7 bases lay between the germline ends. The germline V gene encodes CDR1 DFQATT and CDR2 SNEGSKA (reference sequence). CDR3 size: 13 residues. The sample is drawn from a study of CD8 T cells in ankylosing spondylitis. Notes on the study in general: Clones linked with disease were CD8+ and fairly uncommon in the peripheral blood. There was reportedly significant enrichment of clones that were disease-linked in matched ankylosing spondylitis synovial fluid. What appeared characteristic of ankylosing spondylitis blood was a TCR beta motif of several highly homologous variants.

This TCR came from a male donor with ankylosing spondylitis. Sequenced sample: blood, either unsorted or a sorted T cell fraction (not recorded which). V and J are TRBV20-1 and TRBJ2-2, with D possibly being TRBD1 or TRBD2 (5 bases each). Here the CDR3 reads CSASGTNTGELFF. The CDR3 nucleotides are TGCAGTGCTAGTGGGACCAACACCGGGGAGCTGTTTTTT.